This T cell receptor beta chain was recorded in a study of immune evolution from preneoplasia to lung adenocarcinoma. Trimming shortened V by 1 base and J by 6 bases, and 6 bases separated the two germline ends. Germline V lookup: CDR1 SEHNR, CDR2 FQNEAQ (reference sequence). There are 12 residues in the CDR3. Clones were read by immunoSEQ multiplex PCR, and TCRdb kept only the in-frame ones, dropping some. This table holds roughly 7,800 clones, 55% to 75% found once. The origin of this receptor is a donor older than 65 with lung adenocarcinoma. Some clones in this sample may be carry-over from other donors' samples. Sequences were obtained from FFPE lung adenocarcinoma in situ tissue. The gene calls are TRBV7-9 and TRBJ1-2; D remains unclear. The CDR3 region is CASSLGTHGYTF. The CDR3 nucleotides read TGTGCCAGCAGCTTAGGGACCCATGGCTACACCTTC.